The 23 T cell receptor beta chains reported below all come from one sample, sequenced in a study of T cell repertoires in cytomegalovirus infection. TCRdb recomputed calls from the reads with MiXCR, one row per CDR3 protein. The sample shows hundreds of thousands of distinct CDR3 sequences, about a third of them seen only once. For these TCRs, the target antigens are not known. Here the sequenced sample was cultured CD8+ T cells from PBMCs, taken from culture after CMV antigen stimulation. These receptors were taken from a human donor in good health (CMV status not recorded). Some clones in this sample may be carry-over from other donors' samples.

This clonotype was recorded only once. The V gene is TRBV2, the J gene TRBJ2-7, with D tentatively TRBD1 (5 bases). The CDR3 spans 12 residues. V was trimmed by 10 bases and J by 0 bases, leaving 10 bases between them. The V gene's germline CDR1 is SNHLY and CDR2 FYNNEI. CDR3 nucleotide sequence: TGTGCCACTCTGGACAACTCCTACGAGCAGTACTTC. Translating gives CATLDNSYEQYF.

This clonotype was picked up a small number of times. V and J are TRBV20-1 and TRBJ2-1, with 7 positions matching TRBD1. Germline trimming cut 1 base from V and 8 bases from J; bases unmatched to any gene: 11. Germline V lookup: CDR1 DFQATT, CDR2 SNEGSKA (reference sequence). There are 15 residues in the CDR3. CDR3 residues: CSARAQGPLRDEQFF. In DNA, the CDR3 is TGCAGTGCTAGAGCACAGGGGCCGCTCCGCGATGAGCAGTTCTTC.

The rearrangement joins TRBV6-1 to TRBJ1-2, with a weak D call TRBD1 (5 bases). CDR3 length: 13 amino acids. V shed 6 bases and J shed 6 bases, with 14 bases lying between them. Per the germline V gene, CDR1 is MNHNS and CDR2 is SASEGT. The CDR3 region has the DNA TGTGCCAGCAGCGACAGCCTAGGCGATGGCTACACCTTC. This gives the protein CASSDSLGDGYTF.

This clonotype has just a few counts. The chain uses TRBV7-9 and TRBJ2-1, with TRBD2 matching over 11 bases. Germline CDR1 reads SEHNR; CDR2 reads FQNEAQ (reference sequence). The J segment lost 4 bases and the V segment lost 3 bases, leaving 5 bases of the junction unmatched. There are 16 residues in the CDR3. This CDR3 reads CASSLGLAVPYNEQFF. CDR3 coding DNA: TGTGCCAGCAGCTTGGGACTAGCGGTACCTTACAATGAGCAGTTCTTC.

The V gene is TRBV14, the J gene TRBJ2-7; D is unresolved. V was pared by 3 bases and J by 3 bases, with 18 bases between. The germline CDR1 and CDR2 sequences are SGHDN and FVKESK. This CDR3 region has 16 residues. CDR3 in DNA: TGTGCCAGCAGCCAGGATGGAATGAGGTTACGCTACGAGCAGTACTTC. Translating it yields CASSQDGMRLRYEQYF.

The genes are TRBV5-6 and TRBJ1-1; TRBD1 matches at 7 bases. After removal of 7 bases from V and 8 bases from J, the junction contained 5 bases not matched to a gene. Germline loops: CDR1 SGHDT, CDR2 YYEEEE. The CDR3 covers 11 residues. The CDR3 protein is CASETGSEAFF. Here the CDR3 DNA reads TGTGCCAGCGAGACAGGGTCGGAAGCTTTCTTT.

This sequence joins TRBV19 and TRBJ2-2; no clear D. CDR3 length: 12 residues. Germline assignment: CDR1 LNHDA and CDR2 SQIVND (reference sequence). Deletions cut 3 bases from V and 4 bases from J, with 3 bases between. CDR3 in DNA: TGTGCCAGTAGTATGATCACCGGGGAGCTGTTTTTT. As protein: CASSMITGELFF.

This chain connects TRBV4-1 to TRBJ2-1; D may be TRBD1 (5 bases). Trimming shortened V by 1 base and J by 1 base, and 14 bases separated the two germline ends. This CDR3 has 17 amino acids. CDR1 and CDR2 from the germline V gene are MGHRA and YSYEKL. The CDR3 protein is CASSQVAGIGSYNEQFF. Written as DNA, the CDR3 is TGCGCCAGCAGCCAAGTGGCAGGGATCGGGTCCTACAATGAGCAGTTCTTC.

In its sample, this clonotype was seen a few times. The CDR3 is CSVEDSRTSGRDTQYF. The CDR3 DNA is TGCAGCGTTGAAGATTCGCGGACTAGCGGACGTGATACGCAGTATTTT. V usage is TRBV29-1 and J usage is TRBJ2-3; 10 bases line up with TRBD2. This CDR3 region has 16 residues. CDR1 is SQVTM, CDR2 ANQGSEA, per germline. The V gene end was trimmed by 0 bases and the J gene end by 6 bases; junction bases not matched to a gene: 9.

There are a few counts of this clonotype. This chain connects TRBV7-2 to TRBJ2-1; 8 bases are a match to TRBD2. The CDR3 contains 15 residues. The germline CDR1 and CDR2 sequences are SGHTA and FQGNSA. The V and J ends lost 5 bases and 4 bases, in that order; junction bases with no gene match: 7. CDR3 sequence: CASSTISGGYNEQFF. CDR3 coding DNA: TGTGCCAGCAGCACTATAAGCGGGGGTTACAATGAGCAGTTCTTC.

This clonotype was detected a few times. The chain has TRBV27 and TRBJ2-1, with D possibly being TRBD2 (6 bases). V lost 5 bases and J 0 bases, leaving 14 bases between the germline ends. Germline assignment: CDR1 MNHEY and CDR2 SMNVEV (reference sequence). This CDR3 comprises 16 residues. CDR3 nucleotides: TGTGCCAGCAGTCCGGGACTGTTAAGCTCCTACAATGAGCAGTTCTTC. Protein sequence: CASSPGLLSSYNEQFF.

A single count supports this clonotype. The V call is TRBV6-4, the J call TRBJ2-5; 12 bases map to TRBD2. With 7 bases clipped from V and 5 bases from J, the junction kept 14 bases outside the gene matches. Germline CDR1 and CDR2: MRHNA and SNTAGT. The length of the CDR3 is 17 residues. In DNA, the CDR3 is TGTGCCAGCACCGGCTTGGAGGGACTAGCGGGTCACGAGACCCAGTACTTC. This gives the protein CASTGLEGLAGHETQYF.

The sample holds a few counts of this clonotype. The chain recombines TRBV6-5 with TRBJ2-2; 8 bases agree with TRBD1. Looked up from germline, CDR1 is MNHEY and CDR2 is SVGAGI. V was clipped by 7 bases and J by 3 bases; unmatched bases: 7. CDR3 length: 15 residues. This chain's CDR3 is CASTMQGAYTGELFF. The CDR3 nucleotides read TGTGCCAGCACTATGCAGGGGGCCTACACCGGGGAGCTGTTTTTT.

Comments on this clonotype: A much bigger clone sits one base away, suggesting this may be a read error. The rearrangement joins TRBV6-2 or TRBV6-3 to TRBJ2-5; 7 positions agree with TRBD1. Per the germline V gene, CDR1 is MNHEY and CDR2 is SVGEGT. There are 14 residues in the CDR3. V trimming: 2 bases; J trimming: 2 bases; junction bases outside the gene matches: 2. The CDR3 protein is CASSYGGQQETQYF. Here the CDR3 DNA reads TGTGCCAGCAGTTACGGGGGACAGCAAGAGACCCAGTACTTC.

The J gene is TRBJ2-1, the V gene TRBV24-1; D uncertain. Germline V gene sequence: CDR1 KGHDR, CDR2 SFDVKD. The V and J ends lost 5 bases and 8 bases respectively, with 18 bases between them. The CDR3 runs to 15 residues. CDR3 loop: CATSGPKSSSYEQFF. The CDR3 region has the DNA TGTGCCACCAGTGGCCCGAAAAGCTCAAGTTATGAGCAGTTCTTC.

In this sample, this clonotype turned up many times. The V call is TRBV7-9, the J call TRBJ2-5, with D uncertain. The CDR3 is made up of 14 amino acids. With 5 bases removed from V and 2 bases from J, the gap between germline ends came to 12 bases. Per the germline V gene, CDR1 is SEHNR and CDR2 is FQNEAQ (reference sequence). The CDR3 protein is CASSTTLGQETQYF. CDR3 nucleotides: TGTGCCAGCAGCACGACATTGGGGCAAGAGACCCAGTACTTC.

Many counts were recorded for this clonotype. The rearrangement joins TRBV6-6 to TRBJ2-1, with D unresolved. Trimming removed 1 base from V and 3 bases from J, with 1 base in between. The CDR3 spans 12 residues. Germline CDR1 MNHNY, CDR2 SVGAGI (reference sequence). This CDR3 is CASSYFYNEQFF. The CDR3 DNA is TGTGCCAGCAGTTACTTCTACAATGAGCAGTTCTTC.

This clonotype was observed at least ten times. V gene TRBV7-6 combines with J gene TRBJ2-3, with unresolved D. V was cut by 5 bases and J by 4 bases, with 16 bases left in between. The CDR3 has 15 residues. Germline CDR1 reads SGHVS; CDR2 reads FNYEAQ. For the CDR3, the DNA is TGTGCCAGCAGCCCCTACGTGGGATCCGCAGATACGCAGTATTTT. It encodes CASSPYVGSADTQYF.

This clonotype was counted between two and nine times. The chain is built from TRBV6-6 and TRBJ2-5, with 7 bases lining up with TRBD1. The CDR3 spans 14 residues. Trimming removed 8 bases from V and 2 bases from J; junction bases left unmatched: 8. Germline V gives CDR1 MNHNY, CDR2 SVGAGI (reference sequence). The CDR3 DNA sequence: TGTGCCAGCGTTAGGACAGGTCAACAAGAGACCCAGTACTTC. Amino acid sequence: CASVRTGQQETQYF.

This clonotype occurred a few times. The chain has TRBV15 and TRBJ2-7, with no clear D. The germline gives CDR1 LNHNV, CDR2 YYDKDF (reference sequence). Trimming pared 1 base from V and 6 bases from J, leaving 7 bases between. The length of the CDR3 is 12 residues. The CDR3 sequence: CATSRGYGEQYF. CDR3 bases: TGTGCCACCAGCAGAGGATACGGCGAGCAGTACTTC.

This clonotype was counted many times. V gene TRBV6-1 combines with J gene TRBJ1-1; D ambiguous. Trimming cost V 1 base and J 2 bases, with 5 bases left between them. The CDR3 has 13 amino acids. In germline, CDR1 is MNHNS, CDR2 SASEGT. CDR3 residues: CASSEVSNTEAFF. The CDR3, as DNA: TGTGCCAGCAGTGAAGTATCCAACACTGAAGCTTTCTTT.

The count of this clonotype is one. This chain connects TRBV27 to TRBJ1-1; 7 positions agree with TRBD1. This CDR3 contains 15 residues. Germline assignment: CDR1 MNHEY and CDR2 SMNVEV (reference sequence). With V trimmed by 3 bases and J by 7 bases, 11 bases remained unmatched. The CDR3 sequence: CASSFLRGQSIEAFF. DNA for the CDR3: TGTGCCAGCAGTTTCTTGAGGGGGCAGAGCATTGAAGCTTTCTTT.

A word on this clonotype: Given a much more abundant clone one base away, this may be a read error. The V gene is TRBV7-8, the J gene TRBJ2-2; TRBD1 is a possible D gene (6 bases). Trimming removed 4 bases from V and 4 bases from J, with 19 bases in between. Germline V CDR1 and CDR2: SGHVS, FQNEAQ. This CDR3 is built from 17 residues. The CDR3, as DNA: TGTGCCAGCAGCTCGACAGGCATGGGCGTTCCCACCGGGGAGCTGTTTTTT. The encoded protein is CASSSTGMGVPTGELFF.